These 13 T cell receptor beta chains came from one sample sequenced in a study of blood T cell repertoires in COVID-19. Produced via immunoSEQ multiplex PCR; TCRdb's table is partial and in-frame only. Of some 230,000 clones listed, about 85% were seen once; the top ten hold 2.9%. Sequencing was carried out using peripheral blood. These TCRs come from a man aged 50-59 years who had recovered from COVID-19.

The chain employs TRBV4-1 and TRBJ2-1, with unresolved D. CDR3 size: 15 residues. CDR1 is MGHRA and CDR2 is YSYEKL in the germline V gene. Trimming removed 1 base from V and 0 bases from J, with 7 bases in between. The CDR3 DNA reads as TGCGCCAGCAGCCAAGCCCCGAGCTCCTACAATGAGCAGTTCTTC. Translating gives CASSQAPSSYNEQFF.

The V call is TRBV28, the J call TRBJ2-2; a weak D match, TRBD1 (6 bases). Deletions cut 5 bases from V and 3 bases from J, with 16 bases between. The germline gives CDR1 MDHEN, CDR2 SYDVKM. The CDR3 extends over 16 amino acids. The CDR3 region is CASSPSTGWDTGELFF. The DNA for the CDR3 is TGTGCCAGCAGTCCTAGTACAGGGTGGGACACCGGGGAGCTGTTTTTT. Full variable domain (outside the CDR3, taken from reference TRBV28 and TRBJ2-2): DVKVTQSSRYLVKRTGEKVFLECVQDMDHENMFWYRQDPGLGLRLIYFSYDVKMKEKGDIPEGYSVSREKKERFSLILESASTNQTSMYLCASSPSTGWDTGELFFGEGSRLTVL.

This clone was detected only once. Here the CDR3 DNA reads TGCAGCGTTGAGGGTATTAGCGGGAGAGTTTCCGACAATGAGCAGTTCTTC. The encoded protein is CSVEGISGRVSDNEQFF. This chain links TRBV29-1 with TRBJ2-1; 9 bases are a match to TRBD2. The CDR3 is made up of 17 amino acids. Germline V gives CDR1 SQVTM, CDR2 ANQGSEA. With 3 bases clipped from V and 5 bases from J, the junction kept 14 bases outside the gene matches.

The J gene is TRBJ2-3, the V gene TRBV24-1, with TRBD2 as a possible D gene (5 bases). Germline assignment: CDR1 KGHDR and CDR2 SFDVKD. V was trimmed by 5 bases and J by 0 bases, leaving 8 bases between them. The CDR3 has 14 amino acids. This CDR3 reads CATSAGSSTDTQYF. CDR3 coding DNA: TGTGCCACCAGTGCGGGATCTAGCACAGATACGCAGTATTTT.

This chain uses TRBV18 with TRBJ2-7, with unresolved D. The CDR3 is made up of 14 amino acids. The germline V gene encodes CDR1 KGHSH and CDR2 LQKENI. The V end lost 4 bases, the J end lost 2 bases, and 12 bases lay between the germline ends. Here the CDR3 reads CASSQSGSTYEQYF. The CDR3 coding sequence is TGTGCCAGCTCACAGTCCGGTTCCACCTACGAGCAGTACTTC.

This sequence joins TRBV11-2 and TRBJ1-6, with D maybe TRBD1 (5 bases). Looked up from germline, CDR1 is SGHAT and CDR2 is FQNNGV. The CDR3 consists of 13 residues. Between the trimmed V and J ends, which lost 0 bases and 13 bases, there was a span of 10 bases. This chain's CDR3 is CASSLDRGRPLHF. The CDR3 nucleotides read TGTGCCAGCAGCTTAGATAGGGGTCGGCCCCTCCACTTT.

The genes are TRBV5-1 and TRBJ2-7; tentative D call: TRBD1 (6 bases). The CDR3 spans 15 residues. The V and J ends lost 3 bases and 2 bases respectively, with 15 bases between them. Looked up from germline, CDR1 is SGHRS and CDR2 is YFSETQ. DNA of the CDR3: TGCGCCAGCAGCTCCCAACGGACAGCAACCTACGAGCAGTACTTC. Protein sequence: CASSSQRTATYEQYF.

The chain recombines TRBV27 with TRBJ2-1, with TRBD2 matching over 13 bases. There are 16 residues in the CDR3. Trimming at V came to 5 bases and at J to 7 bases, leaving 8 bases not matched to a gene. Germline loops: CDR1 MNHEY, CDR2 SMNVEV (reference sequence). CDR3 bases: TGTGCCAGCAGTCTACTAGCGGGAGGGCCGGGGAATGAGCAGTTCTTC. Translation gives CASSLLAGGPGNEQFF.

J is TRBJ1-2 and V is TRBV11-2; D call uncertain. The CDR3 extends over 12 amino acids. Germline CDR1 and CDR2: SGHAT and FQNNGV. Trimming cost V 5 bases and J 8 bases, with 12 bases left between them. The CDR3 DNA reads TGTGCCAGCAGCCGGGATCCTGGGGGCTACACCTTC. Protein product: CASSRDPGGYTF.

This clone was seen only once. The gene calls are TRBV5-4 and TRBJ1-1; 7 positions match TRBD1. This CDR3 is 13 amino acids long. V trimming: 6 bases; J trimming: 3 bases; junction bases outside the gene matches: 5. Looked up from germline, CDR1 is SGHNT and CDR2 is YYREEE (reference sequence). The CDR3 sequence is CASIADRDTEAFF. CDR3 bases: TGTGCCAGCATCGCTGACAGGGACACTGAAGCTTTCTTT.

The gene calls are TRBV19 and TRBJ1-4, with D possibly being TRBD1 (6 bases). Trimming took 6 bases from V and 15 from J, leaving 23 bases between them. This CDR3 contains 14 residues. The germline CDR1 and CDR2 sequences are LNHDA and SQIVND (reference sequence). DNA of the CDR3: TGTGCCAGTAGCCAAAATCTTCTGGCAGGGGAGATGTTTTTT. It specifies CASSQNLLAGEMFF.

The CDR3 here is CASSGSVAGSTDTQYF. As DNA, the CDR3 is TGTGCCAGTAGTGGTTCGGTAGCGGGAAGCACAGATACGCAGTATTTT. V and J are TRBV19 and TRBJ2-3; TRBD2 aligns across 8 bases. This CDR3 region has 16 residues. Germline V gives CDR1 LNHDA, CDR2 SQIVND (reference sequence). V shed 5 bases and J 0 bases; nucleotides not matched to a gene: 7.

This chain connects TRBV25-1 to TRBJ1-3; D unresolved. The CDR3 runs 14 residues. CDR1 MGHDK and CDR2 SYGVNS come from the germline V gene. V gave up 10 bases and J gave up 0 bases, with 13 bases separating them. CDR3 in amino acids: CATGPLDSGNTIYF. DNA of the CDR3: TGTGCCACCGGCCCCCTAGACTCTGGAAACACCATATATTTT.